These 14 T cell receptor beta chains were all obtained from the same sample, sequenced in a study of identical twins. TCRdb analysed the 5' RACE reads with MiXCR anew, one entry per CDR3 protein. This sample has around 1.7 million distinct CDR3 sequences, with under 35% found just once. Sequencing was done on a sample of cord blood. These TCRs come from a newborn girl in good health.

The chain employs TRBV2 and TRBJ2-1; weak D call: TRBD1 (5 bases). V lost 3 bases to trimming and J lost 6 bases, with 12 bases between them. This CDR3 region has 14 residues. Germline assignment: CDR1 SNHLY and CDR2 FYNNEI. The CDR3 reads CASSDRGHGNEQFF. The CDR3 DNA reads as TGTGCCAGCAGTGATCGAGGACACGGCAATGAGCAGTTCTTC.

This chain links TRBV27 with TRBJ1-6; no clear D gene. The CDR3 contains 13 residues. Germline assignment: CDR1 MNHEY and CDR2 SMNVEV (reference sequence). The V end lost 8 bases, the J end lost 10 bases, and 15 bases lay between the germline ends. This chain's CDR3 is CASGVEYGSPLHF. DNA of the CDR3: TGTGCCAGCGGCGTGGAATATGGCTCACCCCTCCACTTT.

This clonotype was recorded at least ten times. The chain recombines TRBV5-1 with TRBJ2-1, with 10 bases matching TRBD2. J lost 3 bases, V lost 2 bases, and 2 bases had no gene match. CDR3 length: 15 residues. Germline lookup yields CDR1 SGHRS and CDR2 YFSETQ. CDR3 in amino acids: CASSFGLADYNEQFF. Written as DNA, the CDR3 is TGCGCCAGCAGCTTCGGACTAGCGGACTACAATGAGCAGTTCTTC.

The chain employs TRBV5-1 and TRBJ2-1; 8 positions agree with TRBD2. This CDR3 has 14 residues. Germline CDR1 is SGHRS and CDR2 is YFSETQ. V was clipped by 1 base and J by 9 bases; unmatched bases: 6. CDR3 nucleotides: TGCGCCAGCAGCTTGAGTCTCACTAGCGGTGAGCAGTTCTTC. Translated: CASSLSLTSGEQFF.

The chain uses TRBV7-9 and TRBJ1-2, with a possible D match to TRBD1 (5 bases). V lost 5 bases and J lost 4, with 11 bases in between. This CDR3 comprises 13 residues. CDR1 and CDR2 (germline): SEHNR, FQNEAQ (reference sequence). In DNA, the CDR3 is TGTGCCAGCAGCCGCGGGGGTATCTATGGCTACACCTTC. It codes for CASSRGGIYGYTF.

The rearrangement links TRBV24-1 to TRBJ1-2; TRBD1 aligns across 11 bases. The germline CDR1 and CDR2 sequences are KGHDR and SFDVKD. V dropped 4 bases and J dropped 3; count of bases not matched to a gene: 3. This CDR3 comprises 15 residues. CDR3 amino acids: CATSDLGQGDYGYTF. Written as DNA, the CDR3 is TGTGCCACCAGTGACTTGGGACAGGGGGACTATGGCTACACCTTC.

This clonotype was counted only a few times. The chain carries TRBV20-1 and TRBJ2-7, with D unresolved. V lost 3 bases and J lost 6, with 15 bases in between. CDR3 length: 13 residues. CDR1 is DFQATT and CDR2 is SNEGSKA in the germline V gene (reference sequence). For the CDR3, the DNA is TGCAGTGCTAGGAGAGTCGGCCTTCTCGAGCAGTACTTC. Its translation is CSARRVGLLEQYF.

This clonotype was recorded a few times. This sequence joins TRBV4-1 and TRBJ2-7, with 7 bases lining up with TRBD2. The CDR3 totals 14 residues. Germline values: CDR1 MGHRA, CDR2 YSYEKL. Trimming cost V 3 bases and J 2 bases; bases outside gene matches: 4. The CDR3 DNA follows: TGCGCCAGCAGCCATTTGACTAGCCCCTACGAGCAGTACTTC. This gives the protein CASSHLTSPYEQYF.

The table lists this clonotype with a few counts. This rearrangement joins TRBV21-1 to TRBJ2-3; TRBD2, the table's D call, lacks a check against the DNA. TRBV21-1 has pseudogene status. The CDR3 is 15 amino acids. The CDR3, as DNA: TGTGCCAGCAGCAAAGGCGGACTCTATTCTGGTACGCAGTATTTT. Its protein product is CASSKGGLYSGTQYF.

This clonotype has just one count. A much bigger clone sits one base away, suggesting this may be a read error. The chain has TRBV7-9 and TRBJ2-4, with D perhaps matching TRBD2 (6 bases). The CDR3 extends over 17 amino acids. Germline lookup yields CDR1 SEHNR and CDR2 FQNEAQ (reference sequence). The CDR3 DNA sequence: TGTGCCAGCAGCTTAGGTACTAGCAGAGAAGCCAAAAACGTTCAGTACTTC. Its translation is CASSLGTSREAKNVQYF.

Only a few counts were recorded for this clonotype. The chain combines TRBV4-2 with TRBJ2-7, with 9 bases matching TRBD2. The ends lost 2 bases at V and 4 bases at J; junction bases unmatched: 18. There are 19 residues in the CDR3. Germline V gives CDR1 LGHNA, CDR2 YNFKEQ. The CDR3 nucleotides read TGTGCCAGCAGCCAAAGAGGACTGGTAGCGGGAGTCATTAGGTACGAGCAGTACTTC. Its translation is CASSQRGLVAGVIRYEQYF.

This clonotype was counted between two and nine times. The gene calls are TRBV7-8 and TRBJ2-4; D could derive from TRBD1 or TRBD2 (5 bases each). The CDR3 spans 15 residues. V was cut by 3 bases and J by 13 bases, with 22 bases left in between. Germline loops: CDR1 SGHVS, CDR2 FQNEAQ. In DNA, the CDR3 is TGTGCCAGCAGCTTCCTCGGGCAGGGTGGGGGTGAGCAGTACTTC. Protein product: CASSFLGQGGGEQYF. The full variable domain, rest sourced from reference TRBV7-8 and TRBJ2-4, is GAGVSQSPRYKVAKRGQDVALRCDPISGHVSLFWYQQALGQGPEFLTYFQNEAQLDKSGLPSDRFFAERPEGSVSTLKIQRTQQEDSAVYLCASSFLGQGGGEQYFGAGTRLSVL.

This clonotype was recorded only once. The chain recombines TRBV20-1 with TRBJ1-1; D may be TRBD1 (5 bases). Germline V CDR1 and CDR2: DFQATT, SNEGSKA (reference sequence). Between the trimmed V and J ends, which lost 1 base and 5 bases, there was a span of 14 bases. This CDR3 contains 14 residues. The CDR3 nucleotides are TGCAGTGCTAGAGGGGGAGCCGGGGGAACTGAAGCTTTCTTT. It encodes CSARGGAGGTEAFF.

This clonotype was seen a handful of times. The J gene is TRBJ2-7, the V gene TRBV28; D is ambiguous. V was clipped by 6 bases and J by 0 bases, with 12 bases between them. The CDR3 is 14 residues long. Germline V CDR1 and CDR2: MDHEN, SYDVKM. The CDR3 here is CASRAGSASYEQYF. CDR3 sequence (DNA): TGTGCCAGCAGGGCCGGATCAGCCTCCTACGAGCAGTACTTC.